A selection of T cell receptor beta chains follows, all from one sample in a study of T-cell reconstitution after alpha-beta-depleted transplantation in children. TCRdb recomputed calls from the PCR reads with MiXCR, one row per CDR3 protein. The sample lists roughly 490,000 distinct CDR3 sequences, about 10% occurring once. The sequenced sample was PBMCs, mostly from graft donor cells, obtained 180 days after TCRalphabeta/CD19-depleted stem cell transplant. The receptor source for this set is a female patient younger than 10 who had a stem cell transplant for aplastic anemia, so the T cells may come from the graft donor. Both conserved end residues are part of each CDR3. Fields, in order: clone size, V gene, D gene, J gene, CDR3 protein, CDR3 DNA. A D gene is named only where the DNA matches it firmly. Not all rows give a size; the values are once, few, many and, for expanded clones, a class.

clone_size: .
v_call: TRBV7-9
d_call: TRBD1
j_call: TRBJ1-2
cdr3_aa: CASSLVGQFYGYTF
cdr3_nt: TGTGCCAGCAGCTTAGTGGGACAGTTCTATGGCTACACCTTC

clone_size: many
v_call: TRBV7-9
d_call: TRBD1
j_call: TRBJ2-1
cdr3_aa: CASRPAAGQGNNEQFF
cdr3_nt: TGTGCCAGCAGGCCCGCTGCGGGACAGGGGAACAATGAGCAGTTCTTC

clone_size: .
v_call: TRBV7-2
d_call: TRBD1
j_call: TRBJ1-4
cdr3_aa: CASRSDRKGEKLFF
cdr3_nt: TGTGCCAGCAGATCGGACAGGAAGGGTGAAAAACTGTTTTTT

clone_size: few
v_call: TRBV20-1
d_call: TRBD2
j_call: TRBJ2-1
cdr3_aa: CSAVGHGLAGGNEQFF
cdr3_nt: TGCAGTGCGGTCGGTCATGGGCTAGCGGGAGGCAATGAGCAGTTCTTC

clone_size: .
v_call: TRBV9
d_call: .
j_call: TRBJ1-2
cdr3_aa: CASRRGPEDYGYTF
cdr3_nt: TGTGCCAGCAGGCGGGGGCCAGAAGACTATGGCTACACCTTC

clone_size: many
v_call: TRBV12-3/TRBV12-4
d_call: .
j_call: TRBJ2-1
cdr3_aa: CASSLSGARYNEQFF
cdr3_nt: TGTGCCAGCAGTTTATCGGGGGCTAGGTACAATGAGCAGTTCTTC

clone_size: many
v_call: TRBV20-1
d_call: TRBD2
j_call: TRBJ2-1
cdr3_aa: CSATYVAGVGEQFF
cdr3_nt: TGCAGTGCTACATATGTAGCGGGAGTGGGTGAGCAGTTCTTC

clone_size: .
v_call: TRBV7-9
d_call: TRBD1
j_call: TRBJ2-3
cdr3_aa: CASSENTGVQADTQYF
cdr3_nt: TGTGCCAGCAGCGAAAACACAGGGGTCCAGGCAGATACGCAGTATTTT

clone_size: many
v_call: TRBV29-1
d_call: .
j_call: TRBJ2-1
cdr3_aa: CSVFGLPYNEQFF
cdr3_nt: TGCAGCGTTTTCGGACTCCCTTACAATGAGCAGTTCTTC

clone_size: many
v_call: TRBV5-5
d_call: .
j_call: TRBJ1-2
cdr3_aa: CASSTANYGYTF
cdr3_nt: TGTGCCAGCTCGACAGCGAACTATGGCTACACCTTC

clone_size: .
v_call: TRBV6-2/TRBV6-3
d_call: .
j_call: TRBJ2-7
cdr3_aa: CASSVGDEQYF
cdr3_nt: TGTGCCAGCAGTGTGGGCGACGAGCAGTACTTC

clone_size: many
v_call: TRBV5-1
d_call: .
j_call: TRBJ2-7
cdr3_aa: CASSFVGEAYEQYF
cdr3_nt: TGCGCCAGCAGCTTCGTGGGAGAGGCCTACGAGCAGTACTTC

clone_size: few
v_call: TRBV27
d_call: .
j_call: TRBJ2-2
cdr3_aa: CATSFKSTGELFF
cdr3_nt: TGTGCCACTTCATTCAAGTCAACGGGGGAGCTGTTTTTT

clone_size: many
v_call: TRBV11-2
d_call: .
j_call: TRBJ2-3
cdr3_aa: CASSLIPSTQRSTDTQYF
cdr3_nt: TGTGCCAGCAGCTTAATTCCCTCAACTCAAAGAAGCACAGATACGCAGTATTTT

clone_size: few
v_call: TRBV6-2/TRBV6-3
d_call: TRBD2
j_call: TRBJ2-1
cdr3_aa: CASSYGLVSNEQFF
cdr3_nt: TGTGCCAGCAGTTACGGACTAGTATCCAATGAGCAGTTCTTC

clone_size: many
v_call: TRBV5-1
d_call: .
j_call: TRBJ1-4
cdr3_aa: CASSPGTADEKLFF
cdr3_nt: TGCGCCAGCAGTCCCGGGACCGCTGATGAAAAACTGTTTTTT

clone_size: many
v_call: TRBV24-1
d_call: .
j_call: TRBJ2-1
cdr3_aa: CATSDPQGRGRTYNEQFF
cdr3_nt: TGTGCCACCAGTGATCCGCAAGGACGGGGGAGGACCTACAATGAGCAGTTCTTC

clone_size: few
v_call: TRBV28
d_call: .
j_call: TRBJ1-5
cdr3_aa: CASRPGTLGSQPQHF
cdr3_nt: TGTGCCAGCAGGCCCGGGACACTCGGGAGTCAGCCCCAGCATTTT

clone_size: .
v_call: TRBV6-2/TRBV6-3
d_call: TRBD2
j_call: TRBJ2-3
cdr3_aa: CASSLLAGGPRGTDTQYF
cdr3_nt: TGTGCCAGCAGCTTACTAGCGGGAGGGCCACGGGGCACAGATACGCAGTATTTT

clone_size: many
v_call: TRBV4-3
d_call: TRBD2
j_call: TRBJ2-2
cdr3_aa: CASSQPLAGEVTGELFF
cdr3_nt: TGCGCCAGCAGCCAACCACTAGCGGGAGAAGTGACCGGGGAGCTGTTTTTT

clone_size: many
v_call: TRBV6-5
d_call: TRBD1
j_call: TRBJ1-2
cdr3_aa: CASSRQGSGYGYTF
cdr3_nt: TGTGCCAGCAGCCGACAGGGCTCCGGCTATGGCTACACCTTC

clone_size: .
v_call: TRBV28
d_call: .
j_call: TRBJ1-2
cdr3_aa: CATRNRVYGYTF
cdr3_nt: TGTGCCACCCGCAACCGTGTCTATGGCTACACCTTC

clone_size: .
v_call: TRBV4-1
d_call: TRBD1
j_call: TRBJ1-5
cdr3_aa: CASSLSSWGDRGNQPQHF
cdr3_nt: TGCGCCAGCAGCCTATCGAGCTGGGGGGACAGGGGCAATCAGCCCCAGCATTTT

clone_size: .
v_call: TRBV3-1
d_call: .
j_call: TRBJ2-7
cdr3_aa: CASSQDWTAGDEQYF
cdr3_nt: TGTGCCAGCAGCCAAGACTGGACCGCCGGGGACGAGCAGTACTTC

clone_size: few
v_call: TRBV27
d_call: .
j_call: TRBJ1-4
cdr3_aa: CASSRPGARKLFF
cdr3_nt: TGTGCCAGCAGTCGGCCCGGGGCCCGGAAACTGTTTTTT

clone_size: .
v_call: TRBV2
d_call: .
j_call: TRBJ2-5
cdr3_aa: CASSEVLRRAVQETQYF
cdr3_nt: TGTGCCAGCAGTGAAGTATTAAGGCGGGCAGTCCAAGAGACCCAGTACTTC

clone_size: few
v_call: TRBV12-3/TRBV12-4
d_call: .
j_call: TRBJ2-5
cdr3_aa: CASSLGTGGMQYF
cdr3_nt: TGTGCCAGCAGCCTTGGGACCGGGGGCATGCAGTACTTC

clone_size: many
v_call: TRBV20-1
d_call: TRBD2
j_call: TRBJ2-1
cdr3_aa: CSAPRAGEGPEQFF
cdr3_nt: TGCAGTGCTCCCCGAGCGGGAGAGGGTCCTGAGCAGTTCTTC

clone_size: .
v_call: TRBV25-1
d_call: .
j_call: TRBJ2-2
cdr3_aa: CASSDRAPLGELFF
cdr3_nt: TGTGCCAGCAGCGACCGGGCCCCCCTAGGGGAGCTGTTTTTT

clone_size: many
v_call: TRBV5-1
d_call: .
j_call: TRBJ1-6
cdr3_aa: CASSLEVTFTANSPLHF
cdr3_nt: TGCGCCAGCAGCTTGGAGGTGACCTTTACGGCGAATTCACCCCTCCACTTT

clone_size: few
v_call: TRBV28
d_call: .
j_call: TRBJ2-1
cdr3_aa: CASRSRQVSSYNEQFF
cdr3_nt: TGTGCCAGCAGATCTCGGCAGGTCAGCTCCTACAATGAGCAGTTCTTC

clone_size: .
v_call: TRBV27
d_call: .
j_call: TRBJ2-1
cdr3_aa: CASSLGRPSYNEQFF
cdr3_nt: TGTGCCAGCAGTTTAGGGCGGCCGAGCTACAATGAGCAGTTCTTC

clone_size: few
v_call: TRBV24-1
d_call: .
j_call: TRBJ1-3
cdr3_aa: CATSTDSGNTIYF
cdr3_nt: TGTGCCACCAGTACAGACTCTGGAAACACCATATATTTT

clone_size: .
v_call: TRBV7-2
d_call: .
j_call: TRBJ2-3
cdr3_aa: CASSRPVREGGTQYF
cdr3_nt: TGTGCCAGCAGCCGCCCTGTACGGGAAGGTGGTACGCAGTATTTT

clone_size: .
v_call: TRBV7-3
d_call: .
j_call: TRBJ2-1
cdr3_aa: CASSRTHHLQGPEQFF
cdr3_nt: TGTGCCAGCAGCCGAACACACCACTTACAGGGTCCTGAGCAGTTCTTC

clone_size: .
v_call: TRBV6-5
d_call: .
j_call: TRBJ2-1
cdr3_aa: CASSLQLSPSDEQFF
cdr3_nt: TGTGCCAGCAGTTTACAATTATCACCGAGCGATGAGCAGTTCTTC

clone_size: many
v_call: TRBV7-6
d_call: .
j_call: TRBJ1-1
cdr3_aa: CASSRTWGKTEAFF
cdr3_nt: TGTGCCAGCAGCCGTACATGGGGAAAGACTGAAGCTTTCTTT

clone_size: few
v_call: TRBV28
d_call: .
j_call: TRBJ1-1
cdr3_aa: CASSLVTGRNTEAFF
cdr3_nt: TGTGCCAGCAGTTTAGTCACAGGGAGGAACACTGAAGCTTTCTTT

clone_size: few
v_call: TRBV9
d_call: .
j_call: TRBJ2-7
cdr3_aa: CASTAHRWGVRDEQYF
cdr3_nt: TGTGCCAGCACCGCTCATCGATGGGGGGTGAGGGATGAGCAGTACTTC

clone_size: .
v_call: TRBV7-2
d_call: TRBD2
j_call: TRBJ2-5
cdr3_aa: CASSLRLAGVKETQYF
cdr3_nt: TGTGCCAGCAGCTTAAGACTAGCGGGGGTAAAAGAGACCCAGTACTTC

clone_size: .
v_call: TRBV27
d_call: .
j_call: TRBJ2-5
cdr3_aa: CASSLLSPTYKSKQETQYF
cdr3_nt: TGTGCCAGCAGTCTTCTGTCCCCGACGTACAAGTCCAAGCAAGAGACCCAGTACTTC

clone_size: many
v_call: TRBV12-3/TRBV12-4
d_call: .
j_call: TRBJ2-5
cdr3_aa: CASSPMLQETQYF
cdr3_nt: TGTGCCAGCAGCCCCATGCTTCAAGAGACCCAGTACTTC

clone_size: few
v_call: TRBV2
d_call: TRBD2
j_call: TRBJ2-3
cdr3_aa: CASSERTSGESTQYF
cdr3_nt: TGTGCCAGCAGTGAAAGGACTAGCGGGGAATCTACGCAGTATTTT

clone_size: many
v_call: TRBV27
d_call: .
j_call: TRBJ2-2
cdr3_aa: CASSIPGTRNTGELFF
cdr3_nt: TGTGCCAGCAGTATCCCCGGGACACGGAACACCGGGGAGCTGTTTTTT

clone_size: few
v_call: TRBV29-1
d_call: .
j_call: TRBJ1-2
cdr3_aa: CSVVGGDYGYTF
cdr3_nt: TGCAGCGTTGTCGGGGGGGACTATGGCTACACCTTC

clone_size: .
v_call: TRBV11-2
d_call: .
j_call: TRBJ2-1
cdr3_aa: CASSLDPLRYNEQFF
cdr3_nt: TGTGCCAGCAGCTTAGATCCCCTTCGTTACAATGAGCAGTTCTTC

clone_size: few
v_call: TRBV28
d_call: .
j_call: TRBJ1-1
cdr3_aa: CASRMVDLDTEAFF
cdr3_nt: TGTGCCAGCAGGATGGTGGATTTGGACACTGAAGCTTTCTTT

clone_size: .
v_call: TRBV6-5
d_call: TRBD1
j_call: TRBJ1-2
cdr3_aa: CASSSTGSDYGYTF
cdr3_nt: TGTGCCAGCAGTTCGACAGGGTCGGACTATGGCTACACCTTC

clone_size: .
v_call: TRBV28
d_call: TRBD1
j_call: TRBJ2-7
cdr3_aa: CASSPWTGISYEQYF
cdr3_nt: TGTGCCAGCAGTCCTTGGACAGGGATTTCCTACGAGCAGTACTTC

clone_size: few
v_call: TRBV29-1
d_call: TRBD2
j_call: TRBJ2-5
cdr3_aa: CSVEGPSGGSGTQYF
cdr3_nt: TGCAGCGTTGAAGGGCCGTCGGGCGGGAGCGGGACCCAGTACTTC

clone_size: many
v_call: TRBV5-5
d_call: .
j_call: TRBJ1-4
cdr3_aa: CASSQILSDEKLFF
cdr3_nt: TGTGCCAGCAGCCAAATCCTAAGCGATGAAAAACTGTTTTTT

clone_size: few
v_call: TRBV25-1
d_call: TRBD1
j_call: TRBJ2-2
cdr3_aa: CASSDSAPGQGAAGELFF
cdr3_nt: TGTGCCAGCAGTGATTCCGCCCCGGGACAGGGGGCGGCCGGGGAGCTGTTTTTT

clone_size: many
v_call: TRBV5-5
d_call: .
j_call: TRBJ2-2
cdr3_aa: CASTLDRWNTGELFF
cdr3_nt: TGTGCCAGCACCTTAGATAGGTGGAACACCGGGGAGCTGTTTTTT